A single sample gave rise to the 21 T cell receptor beta chains below, sequenced in a study of blood T cell repertoires in COVID-19. Assay: immunoSEQ multiplex PCR; the TCRdb copy retains only in-frame clones and omits some. The sample holds 200,000 to 250,000 clones, about 91% seen once. The sequenced sample consisted of peripheral blood. Source of these receptors: a man under 40 with acute or convalescent COVID-19.

The V call is TRBV7-3, the J call TRBJ2-6; unclear D gene. V was pared by 5 bases and J by 1 base, with 3 bases between. From germline, CDR1 is SGHTA and CDR2 FQGTGA. This CDR3 is 13 amino acids long. DNA of the CDR3: TGTGCCAGCAGCCAGTCTGGGGCCAACGTCCTGACTTTC. Translation gives CASSQSGANVLTF.

This clone was seen ten or more times. The chain links TRBV19 to TRBJ1-6; 9 nucleotides line up with TRBD1. This CDR3 spans 15 amino acids. The V and J ends lost 3 bases and 8 bases, in that order; junction bases with no gene match: 5. CDR1 is LNHDA, CDR2 SQIVND, per germline (reference sequence). This CDR3 is CASSINRGQDSPLHF. CDR3 DNA sequence: TGTGCCAGTAGTATTAACAGGGGGCAGGATTCACCCCTCCACTTT.

The rearrangement uses TRBV15 and TRBJ1-5; 7 nucleotides line up with TRBD1. CDR1 LNHNV and CDR2 YYDKDF come from the germline V gene (reference sequence). This CDR3 has 16 amino acids. V lost 5 bases and J lost 6; bases outside the gene matches: 13. The CDR3 DNA reads TGTGCCACCAGCCCCGGTCAGGGGGTGGTGGGTCAGCCCCAGCATTTT. It codes for CATSPGQGVVGQPQHF.

The genes are TRBV19 and TRBJ2-3, with no clear D. CDR1 is LNHDA, CDR2 SQIVND, per germline (reference sequence). V lost 3 bases and J 3 bases, leaving 16 bases between the germline ends. The CDR3 runs to 16 residues. CDR3 residues: CASSIGWNSGTDTQYF. DNA of the CDR3: TGTGCCAGTAGTATCGGGTGGAATTCTGGGACAGATACGCAGTATTTT. The whole variable domain, filled in from reference TRBV19 and TRBJ2-3, reads DGGITQSPKYLFRKEGQNVTLSCEQNLNHDAMYWYRQDPGQGLRLIYYSQIVNDFQKGDIAEGYSVSREKKESFPLTVTSAQKNPTAFYLCASSIGWNSGTDTQYFGPGTRLTVL.

V gene TRBV28 combines with J gene TRBJ2-3; tentative D call: TRBD1 (6 bases). The CDR3 runs to 15 residues. Trimming pared 2 bases from V and 5 bases from J, leaving 14 bases between. Looked up from germline, CDR1 is MDHEN and CDR2 is SYDVKM. The CDR3 bases are TGTGCCAGCAGTTTAGGTCAGGGGTACGGAGATACGCAGTATTTT. This encodes CASSLGQGYGDTQYF.

This chain uses TRBV25-1 with TRBJ2-1; 10 bases align to TRBD1. CDR1 MGHDK and CDR2 SYGVNS come from the germline V gene. The CDR3 spans 16 residues. The V gene end was trimmed by 4 bases and the J gene end by 5 bases; junction bases not matched to a gene: 8. The CDR3 sequence: CASSGWDRGYDNEQFF. CDR3 coding DNA: TGTGCCAGCAGTGGCTGGGACAGGGGTTATGACAATGAGCAGTTCTTC. Combining the CDR3 with reference TRBV25-1 and TRBJ2-1 gives the whole variable domain EADIYQTPRYLVIGTGKKITLECSQTMGHDKMYWYQQDPGMELHLIHYSYGVNSTEKGDLSSESTVSRIRTEHFPLTLESARPSHTSQYLCASSGWDRGYDNEQFFGPGTRLTVL.

The count of this clone is one. The V call is TRBV6-5, the J call TRBJ1-5, with D perhaps matching TRBD1 (6 bases). Germline V gene sequence: CDR1 MNHEY, CDR2 SVGAGI. Deletions cut 7 bases from V and 4 bases from J, with 11 bases between. CDR3 size: 13 residues. CDR3 loop: CASNRQENQPQHF. Written as DNA, the CDR3 is TGTGCCAGCAACCGACAGGAAAATCAGCCCCAGCATTTT.

The chain uses TRBV19 and TRBJ1-6; no firm D call. The V end lost 1 base, the J end lost 8 bases, and 6 bases lay between the germline ends. CDR3 size: 13 residues. Germline V gene sequence: CDR1 LNHDA, CDR2 SQIVND (reference sequence). The DNA of the CDR3 is TGTGCCAGTAGTATAGGACGGGATTCACCCCTCCACTTT. This encodes CASSIGRDSPLHF. The full variable domain, its missing parts supplied by reference TRBV19 and TRBJ1-6, is DGGITQSPKYLFRKEGQNVTLSCEQNLNHDAMYWYRQDPGQGLRLIYYSQIVNDFQKGDIAEGYSVSREKKESFPLTVTSAQKNPTAFYLCASSIGRDSPLHFGNGTRLTVT.

This sequence joins TRBV19 and TRBJ1-1; D unresolved. The germline CDR1 and CDR2 sequences are LNHDA and SQIVND (reference sequence). The CDR3 loop spans 13 amino acids. V lost 2 bases, J lost 6 bases, and 10 bases lay in between. The CDR3 region is CASSIMRSAEAFF. As DNA, the CDR3 is TGTGCCAGTAGTATAATGAGGAGCGCTGAAGCTTTCTTT.

V usage is TRBV28 and J usage is TRBJ2-1; tentatively, D is TRBD2 (6 bases). From germline, CDR1 is MDHEN and CDR2 SYDVKM. The CDR3 spans 12 residues. Trimming left V 5 bases short and J 9 bases short, with 11 bases between. CDR3 sequence: CASSVRGSEQFF. CDR3 coding DNA: TGTGCCAGCAGTGTCCGGGGGAGTGAGCAGTTCTTC.

The J gene is TRBJ1-2, the V gene TRBV6-6; unclear D gene. There are 11 residues in the CDR3. CDR1 and CDR2 (germline): MNHNY, SVGAGI (reference sequence). With 6 bases removed from V and 5 bases from J, the gap between germline ends came to 7 bases. The CDR3 spells CASSPGYGYTF. In nucleotides, the CDR3 is TGTGCCAGCAGCCCCGGTTATGGCTACACCTTC.

This chain connects TRBV5-1 to TRBJ1-1, with 8 nucleotides matching TRBD1. CDR3 length: 14 residues. V lost 0 bases to trimming and J lost 5 bases; unmatched junction nucleotides: 3. From germline, CDR1 is SGHRS and CDR2 YFSETQ. The CDR3 nucleotides read TGCGCCAGCAGCTTGGAACAGGGGGGGACTGAAGCTTTCTTT. Its translation is CASSLEQGGTEAFF.

The J gene is TRBJ1-1, the V gene TRBV7-2, with D hard to call. V gave up 1 base and J gave up 10 bases, with 16 bases separating them. Per germline, CDR1 SGHTA and CDR2 FQGNSA. The CDR3 is made up of 14 amino acids. The CDR3 loop is CASSLGQRVGAAFF. CDR3 coding DNA: TGTGCCAGCAGCTTAGGGCAACGAGTGGGCGCAGCTTTCTTT.

CDR3 in amino acids: CASMAGAYEQYF. The CDR3 DNA follows: TGTGCCAGCATGGCGGGGGCCTACGAGCAGTACTTC. The V gene is TRBV6-6, the J gene TRBJ2-7; 7 bases fit TRBD2. Germline V gives CDR1 MNHNY, CDR2 SVGAGI (reference sequence). The CDR3 loop spans 12 amino acids. V lost 7 bases, J lost 2 bases, and 2 bases stayed unmatched.

The CDR3 DNA reads TGCGCCAGCAGCTCCTTGGGGGGGGCCAAACTGTTTTTT. Its protein product is CASSSLGGAKLFF. This chain joins TRBV5-1 and TRBJ1-4; D may be TRBD1 (6 bases). CDR1 is SGHRS, CDR2 YFSETQ, per germline. Trimming stripped 3 bases from V and 11 bases from J, with 14 bases between. The CDR3 loop spans 13 amino acids.

The rearrangement uses TRBV5-6 and TRBJ2-7; the D gene is possibly TRBD1 (5 bases). Per the germline V gene, CDR1 is SGHDT and CDR2 is YYEEEE. V lost 1 base to trimming and J lost 0 bases, with 14 bases between them. The CDR3 totals 16 residues. The CDR3 region is CASSLSIDRTSYEQYF. The CDR3 DNA sequence: TGTGCCAGCAGCTTGTCCATAGACAGAACCTCCTACGAGCAGTACTTC. The full variable domain, in which reference TRBV5-6 and TRBJ2-7 provide the parts outside the CDR3, is DAGVTQSPTHLIKTRGQQVTLRCSPKSGHDTVSWYQQALGQGPQFIFQYYEEEERQRGNFPDRFSGHQFPNYSSELNVNALLLGDSALYLCASSLSIDRTSYEQYFGPGTRLTVT.

The V gene is TRBV5-8, the J gene TRBJ2-7; 8 bases agree with TRBD1. The CDR3 is 14 residues long. Germline V gene lookup returns CDR1 SGHTS and CDR2 YDEGEE. The V gene end was trimmed by 5 bases and the J gene end by 3 bases; junction bases not matched to a gene: 7. The chain's CDR3 is CASRATGVLYEQYF. The CDR3 region has the DNA TGTGCCAGCAGAGCGACAGGGGTCCTCTACGAGCAGTACTTC.

The V call is TRBV6-5, the J call TRBJ2-2; 8 bases agree with TRBD1. Germline V gene sequence: CDR1 MNHEY, CDR2 SVGAGI. V shed 0 bases and J 5 bases; nucleotides not matched to a gene: 5. This CDR3 comprises 16 residues. In nucleotides, the CDR3 is TGTGCCAGCAGTTACTCCGGGACAGGAGGAACCGGGGAGCTGTTTTTT. Its protein is CASSYSGTGGTGELFF.

This chain uses TRBV2 with TRBJ1-1; the D gene is possibly TRBD1 (6 bases). Germline-derived CDR1 and CDR2 are SNHLY and FYNNEI. The CDR3 has 13 amino acids. Deletions cut 5 bases from V and 2 bases from J, with 9 bases between. Here the CDR3 DNA reads TGTGCCAGCAGTCCAGGGGCTAACACTGAAGCTTTCTTT. Translation gives CASSPGANTEAFF.

This clone was counted once. This rearrangement joins TRBV28 to TRBJ2-2; D might be TRBD2 (6 bases). CDR1 MDHEN and CDR2 SYDVKM come from the germline V gene. V was cut by 6 bases and J by 0 bases, with 14 bases left in between. The CDR3 spans 16 residues. For the CDR3, the DNA is TGTGCCAGCAGCGGGGGTACTACCACGAACACCGGGGAGCTGTTTTTT. It yields the protein CASSGGTTTNTGELFF.

The chain links TRBV7-2 to TRBJ1-2; a possible D gene is TRBD1 (5 bases). The CDR3 sequence is 13 residues long. Per the germline V gene, CDR1 is SGHTA and CDR2 is FQGNSA. Trimming removed 8 bases at V and 2 bases at J, with 12 bases between. The CDR3 sequence is CASSSRGNYGYTF. The DNA of the CDR3 is TGTGCCAGCTCCTCTCGGGGGAACTATGGCTACACCTTC.